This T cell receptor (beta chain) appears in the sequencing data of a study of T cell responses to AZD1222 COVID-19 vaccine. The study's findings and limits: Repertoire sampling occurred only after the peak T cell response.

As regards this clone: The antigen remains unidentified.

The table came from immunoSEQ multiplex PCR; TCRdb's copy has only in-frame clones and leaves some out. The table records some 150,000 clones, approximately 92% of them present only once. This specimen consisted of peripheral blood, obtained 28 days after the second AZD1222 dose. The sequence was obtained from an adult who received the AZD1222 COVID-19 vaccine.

The CDR3 DNA sequence: TGCAGCGTTACAGGAGCCTACGAGCAGTACTTC. Its translation: CSVTGAYEQYF. V and J are TRBV29-1 and TRBJ2-7; D is possibly TRBD1 (5 bases). The germline V gene encodes CDR1 SQVTM and CDR2 ANQGSEA. V was trimmed by 5 bases and J by 2 bases, leaving 7 bases between them. The CDR3 is 11 residues long.